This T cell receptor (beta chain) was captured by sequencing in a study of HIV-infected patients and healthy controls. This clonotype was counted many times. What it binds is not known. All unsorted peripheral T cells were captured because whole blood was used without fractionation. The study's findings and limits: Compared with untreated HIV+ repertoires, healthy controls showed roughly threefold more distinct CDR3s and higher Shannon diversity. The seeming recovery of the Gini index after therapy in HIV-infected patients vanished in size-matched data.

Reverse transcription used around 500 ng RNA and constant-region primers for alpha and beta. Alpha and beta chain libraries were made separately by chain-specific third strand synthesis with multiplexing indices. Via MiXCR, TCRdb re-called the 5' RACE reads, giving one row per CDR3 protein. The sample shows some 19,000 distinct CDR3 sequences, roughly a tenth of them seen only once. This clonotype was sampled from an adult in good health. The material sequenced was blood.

Here the CDR3 reads CASSEEGGGPETQYF. The CDR3 bases are TGTGCCAGCAGTGAAGAGGGGGGAGGGCCCGAGACCCAGTACTTC. V and J are TRBV6-1 and TRBJ2-5; a weak D match, TRBD2 (7 bases). V dropped 1 base and J dropped 5 bases, with 14 bases sitting between them. This CDR3 comprises 15 residues. In germline, CDR1 is MNHNS, CDR2 SASEGT.